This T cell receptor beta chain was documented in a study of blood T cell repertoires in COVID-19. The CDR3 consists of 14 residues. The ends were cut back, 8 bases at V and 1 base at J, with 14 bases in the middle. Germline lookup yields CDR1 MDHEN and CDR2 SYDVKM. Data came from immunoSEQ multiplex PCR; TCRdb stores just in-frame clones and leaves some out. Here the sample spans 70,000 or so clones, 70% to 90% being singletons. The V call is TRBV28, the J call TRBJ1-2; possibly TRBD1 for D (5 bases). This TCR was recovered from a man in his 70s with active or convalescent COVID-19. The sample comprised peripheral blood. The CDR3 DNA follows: TGTGCCAGCTCCAGTTCGGGGGTTAACTATGGCTACACCTTC. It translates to CASSSSGVNYGYTF.